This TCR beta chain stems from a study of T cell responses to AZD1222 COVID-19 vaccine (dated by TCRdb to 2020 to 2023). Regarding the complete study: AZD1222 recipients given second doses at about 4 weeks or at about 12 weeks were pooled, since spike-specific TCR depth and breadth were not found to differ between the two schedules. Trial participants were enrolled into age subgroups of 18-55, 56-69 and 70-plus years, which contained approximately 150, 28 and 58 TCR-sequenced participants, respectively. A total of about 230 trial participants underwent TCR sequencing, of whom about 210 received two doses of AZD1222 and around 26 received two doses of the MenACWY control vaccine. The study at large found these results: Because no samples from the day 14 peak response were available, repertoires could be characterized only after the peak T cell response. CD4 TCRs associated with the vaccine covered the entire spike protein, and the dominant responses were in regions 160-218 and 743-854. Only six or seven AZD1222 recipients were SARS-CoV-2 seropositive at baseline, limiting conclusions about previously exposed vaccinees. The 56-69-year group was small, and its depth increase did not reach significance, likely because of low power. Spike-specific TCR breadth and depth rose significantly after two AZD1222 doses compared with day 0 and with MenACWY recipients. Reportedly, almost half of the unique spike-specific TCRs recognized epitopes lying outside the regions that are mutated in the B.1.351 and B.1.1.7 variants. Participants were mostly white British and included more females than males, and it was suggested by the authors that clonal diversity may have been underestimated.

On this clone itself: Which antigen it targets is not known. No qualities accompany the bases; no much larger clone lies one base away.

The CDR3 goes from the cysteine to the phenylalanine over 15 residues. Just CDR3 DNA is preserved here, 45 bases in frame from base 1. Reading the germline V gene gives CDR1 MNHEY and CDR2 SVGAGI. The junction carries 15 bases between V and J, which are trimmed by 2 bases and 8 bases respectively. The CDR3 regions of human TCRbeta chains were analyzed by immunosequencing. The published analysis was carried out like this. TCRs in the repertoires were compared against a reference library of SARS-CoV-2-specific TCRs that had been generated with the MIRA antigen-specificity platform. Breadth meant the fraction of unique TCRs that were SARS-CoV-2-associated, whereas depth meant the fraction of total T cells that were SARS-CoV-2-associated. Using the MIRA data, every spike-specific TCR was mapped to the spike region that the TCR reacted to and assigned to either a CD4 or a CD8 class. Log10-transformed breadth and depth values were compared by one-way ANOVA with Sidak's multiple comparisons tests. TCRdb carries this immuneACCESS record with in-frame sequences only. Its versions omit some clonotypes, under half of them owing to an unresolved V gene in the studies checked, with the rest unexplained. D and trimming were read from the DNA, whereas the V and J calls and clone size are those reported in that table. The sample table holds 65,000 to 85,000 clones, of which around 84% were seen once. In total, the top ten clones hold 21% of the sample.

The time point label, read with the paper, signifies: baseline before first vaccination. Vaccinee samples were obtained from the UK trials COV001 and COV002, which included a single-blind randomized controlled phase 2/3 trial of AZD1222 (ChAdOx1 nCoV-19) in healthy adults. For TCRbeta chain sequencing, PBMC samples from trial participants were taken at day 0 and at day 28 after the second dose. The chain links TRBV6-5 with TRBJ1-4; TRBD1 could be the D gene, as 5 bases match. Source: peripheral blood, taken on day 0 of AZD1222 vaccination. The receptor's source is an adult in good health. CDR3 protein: CASSYLMGVGEKLFF. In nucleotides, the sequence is TGTGCCAGCAGTTACCTGATGGGGGTCGGGGAAAAACTGTTTTTT.